This entry is about one T cell receptor beta chain. The sample comes from a study of cytomegalovirus exposure and HLA in healthy donors. In germline, CDR1 is SNHLY, CDR2 FYNNEI. This CDR3 is built from 17 residues. V was clipped by 7 bases and J by 2 bases; unmatched bases: 13. The study ran its PCR with 60 Vbeta and 13 Jbeta primers. This table comes from immunoSEQ multiplex PCR, and its TCRdb copy is limited to in-frame clones, with some not included. The table has around 100,000 clones, around 77% seen once. The clonotype comes from a woman in her thirties in good health and CMV-seropositive. Sequenced sample: PBMCs. The rearrangement joins TRBV2 to TRBJ1-5, with TRBD1 matching 8 bases. The CDR3 region has the DNA TGTGCCAGCAAATTTCAGGGGGCAGGGGGTGGCAATCAGCCCCAGCATTTT. It codes for CASKFQGAGGGNQPQHF.